This TCR beta chain was identified during a study of CD8 T cells in Susac syndrome. Reverse transcription of about 0.45 to 1 ug RNA was carried out with random hexamers. TCRdb fed the immunoSEQ multiplex PCR reads into MiXCR, producing one record per CDR3 protein. The table has a few hundred thousand distinct CDR3 sequences, just over 90% seen once. The authors carried out high-throughput sequencing of TCR beta. They applied it to CD8+ and CD4+ T cells obtained from blood. V lost 5 bases and J 3 bases, leaving 16 bases between the germline ends. This CDR3 comprises 15 residues. From germline, CDR1 is SGHTA and CDR2 FQGNSA.

Sequenced material: CD4+ T cells from PBMCs. The receptor was derived from a human donor with multiple sclerosis. The rearrangement links TRBV7-2 to TRBJ1-2; perhaps TRBD1 as D (6 bases). For the CDR3, the DNA is TGTGCCAGCAGCCCCAACGCCGGGGGCGACTATGGCTACACCTTC. It yields the protein CASSPNAGGDYGYTF.